The 27 T cell receptor beta chains below were found in one sample sequenced in a study of T cell responses to AZD1222 COVID-19 vaccine. Assay: immunoSEQ multiplex PCR; the TCRdb copy retains only in-frame clones and omits some. The sample shows about 120,000 clones, 88% of them seen only once. The sequencing used peripheral blood, collected on day 0 of AZD1222 vaccination. These receptors came from an adult in good health.

The chain joins TRBV18 to TRBJ2-5, with D perhaps TRBD2 (7 bases). This CDR3 contains 15 residues. With 6 bases removed from V and 0 bases from J, the gap between germline ends came to 14 bases. Per the germline V gene, CDR1 is KGHSH and CDR2 is LQKENI. The CDR3 DNA sequence: TGTGCCAGCTCGCGAAGGGGGGGTCACCAAGAGACCCAGTACTTC. Translated: CASSRRGGHQETQYF. Using reference TRBV18 and TRBJ2-5 for the parts outside the CDR3, the full variable domain is NAGVMQNPRHLVRRRGQEARLRCSPMKGHSHVYWYRQLPEEGLKFMVYLQKENIIDESGMPKERFSAEFPKEGPSILRIQQVVRGDSAAYFCASSRRGGHQETQYFGPGTRLLVL.

V usage is TRBV5-6 and J usage is TRBJ2-3; 7 positions match TRBD2. Trimming took 2 bases from V and 4 from J; bases not matched to a gene: 13. The CDR3 length is 17 residues. Germline CDR1 reads SGHDT; CDR2 reads YYEEEE. CDR3 nucleotide sequence: TGTGCCAGCAGCTTAAGGAGGTCGTGGACTAGGGCAGATACGCAGTATTTT. As protein: CASSLRRSWTRADTQYF.

The rearrangement uses TRBV6-5 and TRBJ1-3, with D perhaps matching TRBD1 (5 bases). The CDR3 length is 15 residues. The V gene lost 5 bases and the J gene lost 2 bases, with 13 bases spanning the gap. Germline V gene lookup returns CDR1 MNHEY and CDR2 SVGAGI. In DNA, the CDR3 is TGTGCCAGCAGTATTCAGGGCGAACCTGGAAACACCATATATTTT. Translated, it gives CASSIQGEPGNTIYF.

The V gene is TRBV19, the J gene TRBJ2-4; 12 bases line up with TRBD1. CDR1 and CDR2 from the germline V gene are LNHDA and SQIVND (reference sequence). This CDR3 has 15 residues. The J segment lost 7 bases and the V segment lost 9 bases, leaving 10 bases of the junction unmatched. In DNA, the CDR3 is TGTGCCAGCGATCCTGGGACAGGGGGCGCGAACATTCAGTACTTC. This translates into CASDPGTGGANIQYF.

This chain joins TRBV28 and TRBJ1-2, with D maybe TRBD1 (5 bases). The CDR3 extends over 11 amino acids. The germline gives CDR1 MDHEN, CDR2 SYDVKM. The V and J ends lost 3 bases and 8 bases respectively, with 7 bases between them. For the CDR3, the DNA is TGTGCCAGCAGTTTGGGGCGCGGCTACACCTTC. Its translation: CASSLGRGYTF.

This chain links TRBV19 with TRBJ2-7; 9 bases fit TRBD2. This CDR3 region has 15 residues. V lost 8 bases and J lost 7; bases outside the gene matches: 15. In germline, CDR1 is LNHDA, CDR2 SQIVND (reference sequence). The DNA for the CDR3 is TGTGCCAGTGGACCCGGAGCTAGCGGGATCCTTGAGCAGTACTTC. Its protein is CASGPGASGILEQYF. The full variable domain, in which reference TRBV19 and TRBJ2-7 provide the parts outside the CDR3, is DGGITQSPKYLFRKEGQNVTLSCEQNLNHDAMYWYRQDPGQGLRLIYYSQIVNDFQKGDIAEGYSVSREKKESFPLTVTSAQKNPTAFYLCASGPGASGILEQYFGPGTRLTVT.

V usage is TRBV7-8 and J usage is TRBJ2-5, with D unresolved. Germline-derived CDR1 and CDR2 are SGHVS and FQNEAQ. The CDR3 totals 12 residues. V gave up 1 base and J gave up 2 bases, with 2 bases separating them. CDR3 amino acids: CASSLEQETQYF. The CDR3 DNA follows: TGTGCCAGCAGCTTAGAACAAGAGACCCAGTACTTC.

This clone turned up a few times. CDR3 DNA sequence: TGTGCCAGTAGTCCGCCCCAGGGTTACGAGCAGTACTTC. The encoded protein is CASSPPQGYEQYF. The chain links TRBV19 to TRBJ2-7, with D perhaps TRBD1 (5 bases). The CDR3 covers 13 residues. V was trimmed by 5 bases and J by 4 bases, leaving 12 bases between them. In germline, CDR1 is LNHDA, CDR2 SQIVND (reference sequence).

The V call is TRBV15, the J call TRBJ1-2; D ambiguous. Deletions cut 0 bases from V and 6 bases from J, with 8 bases between. Germline CDR1 reads LNHNV; CDR2 reads YYDKDF (reference sequence). There are 13 residues in the CDR3. Here the CDR3 reads CATSRDRFNGYTF. The CDR3 DNA follows: TGTGCCACCAGCAGAGATCGGTTCAATGGCTACACCTTC. Variable domain in full (rest from reference TRBV15 and TRBJ1-2): DAMVIQNPRYQVTQFGKPVTLSCSQTLNHNVMYWYQQKSSQAPKLLFHYYDKDFNNEADTPDNFQSRRPNTSFCFLDIRSPGLGDTAMYLCATSRDRFNGYTFGSGTRLTVV.

V and J are TRBV28 and TRBJ1-4; a weak D match, TRBD1 (5 bases). The V and J ends lost 1 base and 8 bases respectively, with 11 bases between them. Germline V CDR1 and CDR2: MDHEN, SYDVKM. The CDR3 consists of 14 residues. The CDR3: CASSLLGGAEKLFF. The CDR3 region has the DNA TGTGCCAGCAGTTTATTGGGGGGAGCGGAAAAACTGTTTTTT. The full variable domain, in which reference TRBV28 and TRBJ1-4 provide the parts outside the CDR3, is DVKVTQSSRYLVKRTGEKVFLECVQDMDHENMFWYRQDPGLGLRLIYFSYDVKMKEKGDIPEGYSVSREKKERFSLILESASTNQTSMYLCASSLLGGAEKLFFGSGTQLSVL.

The chain employs TRBV3-1 (or the pseudogene TRBV3-2) and TRBJ1-2; D gene uncertain. Trimming shortened V by 0 bases and J by 4 bases, and 9 bases separated the two germline ends. The CDR3 totals 14 residues. From germline, CDR1 is LGHDT and CDR2 YNNKEL (reference sequence). CDR3 nucleotide sequence: TGTGCCAGCAGCCAAGATGGTCATGGCTATGGCTACACCTTC. Amino acids: CASSQDGHGYGYTF.

This clone appeared once. V gene TRBV19 combines with J gene TRBJ2-5; 9 nucleotides match TRBD1. Germline V gene lookup returns CDR1 LNHDA and CDR2 SQIVND (reference sequence). This CDR3 comprises 18 residues. V lost 6 bases and J lost 5; bases outside the gene matches: 19. The chain's CDR3 is CASRVTGGAGQFRETQYF. The CDR3 coding sequence is TGTGCCAGTAGAGTTACAGGGGGCGCGGGGCAATTTCGGGAGACCCAGTACTTC.

The chain recombines TRBV4-3 with TRBJ2-7; D not certain. This CDR3 region has 14 residues. V was pared by 2 bases and J by 0 bases, with 8 bases between. Germline V gene data show CDR1 as LGHNA and CDR2 as YSLEER. The CDR3 DNA follows: TGCGCCAGCAGCCAATATACCCCCTCCTACGAGCAGTACTTC. Amino acids: CASSQYTPSYEQYF.

The rearrangement uses TRBV11-3 and TRBJ2-7, with 7 bases that match TRBD2. V lost 0 bases to trimming and J lost 6 bases; unmatched junction nucleotides: 5. The CDR3 length is 14 residues. Germline values: CDR1 SGHNT, CDR2 YENEEA. CDR3 region: CASSLDQTSREQYF. The CDR3 coding sequence is TGTGCCAGCAGCTTAGATCAGACTAGCCGCGAGCAGTACTTC.

The gene calls are TRBV12-3 or TRBV12-4 and TRBJ1-1; perhaps TRBD1 as D (5 bases). This CDR3 comprises 12 residues. Trimming cost V 5 bases and J 5 bases, with 9 bases left between them. The CDR3 is CASSPAGTEAFF. CDR3 coding DNA: TGTGCCAGCAGTCCCGCAGGGACTGAAGCTTTCTTT.

The rearrangement links TRBV7-6 to TRBJ2-2; possible D gene TRBD1, 5 bases. CDR3 length: 15 amino acids. Per the germline V gene, CDR1 is SGHVS and CDR2 is FNYEAQ. The ends were cut back, 4 bases at V and 0 bases at J, with 9 bases in the middle. DNA for the CDR3: TGTGCCAGCAGCTCGACAGAATCGAACACCGGGGAGCTGTTTTTT. This translates into CASSSTESNTGELFF.

The chain combines TRBV28 with TRBJ1-2, with 11 nucleotides matching TRBD1. This CDR3 spans 14 amino acids. Germline CDR1 reads MDHEN; CDR2 reads SYDVKM. V gave up 6 bases and J gave up 4 bases; unmatched junction bases: 4. CDR3 residues: CASSHGQGAYGYTF. The CDR3 coding sequence is TGTGCCAGCAGCCATGGACAGGGGGCCTATGGCTACACCTTC.

The chain uses TRBV6-5 and TRBJ2-1; the D call may be TRBD1 or TRBD2 (5 bases each). Germline V lookup: CDR1 MNHEY, CDR2 SVGAGI. V was trimmed by 6 bases and J by 4 bases, leaving 13 bases between them. The CDR3 has 14 residues. CDR3 amino acids: CASSPGTLYNEQFF. The CDR3 nucleotides read TGTGCCAGCAGCCCCGGGACCCTTTACAATGAGCAGTTCTTC.

Worth noting for this clone: One end of the junction varies from germline; a read error may be responsible. The chain has TRBV6-2 or TRBV6-3 and TRBJ2-7, with D tentatively TRBD1 or TRBD2 (5 bases each). Looked up from germline, CDR1 is MNHEY and CDR2 is SVGEGT. There are 13 residues in the CDR3. DNA for the CDR3: TGTGCCAGCAGTCGGGACGGGGCCTACGGGCAGTACTTC. Amino acids: CASSRDGAYGQYF.

The chain recombines TRBV18 with TRBJ1-2; TRBD1 agrees at 9 bases. Trimming at V came to 3 bases and at J to 0 bases, leaving 5 bases not matched to a gene. The CDR3 length is 16 residues. Germline V lookup: CDR1 KGHSH, CDR2 LQKENI. The CDR3 sequence is CASSPMDRGSNYGYTF. In nucleotides, the CDR3 is TGTGCCAGCTCACCCATGGACAGGGGCTCTAACTATGGCTACACCTTC.

The count of this clone is one. The chain has TRBV18 and TRBJ1-2; 10 bases line up with TRBD1. Germline-derived CDR1 and CDR2 are KGHSH and LQKENI. The CDR3 sequence is 15 residues long. The J segment lost 4 bases and the V segment lost 3 bases, leaving 5 bases of the junction unmatched. The CDR3 DNA reads TGTGCCAGCTCACCTACCGGACAGGGGGGCTATGGCTACACCTTC. Amino acid sequence: CASSPTGQGGYGYTF.

The rearrangement uses TRBV27 and TRBJ1-1; 12 bases agree with TRBD1. Germline CDR1 MNHEY, CDR2 SMNVEV (reference sequence). The CDR3 spans 17 residues. Trimming at V came to 5 bases and at J to 2 bases, leaving 9 bases not matched to a gene. This CDR3 reads CASSILPGQGANTEAFF. Here the CDR3 DNA reads TGTGCCAGCAGTATACTACCGGGACAGGGGGCAAACACTGAAGCTTTCTTT.

The V call is TRBV29-1, the J call TRBJ1-3; no firm D call. Germline V lookup: CDR1 SQVTM, CDR2 ANQGSEA. CDR3 size: 12 residues. V dropped 7 bases and J dropped 0 bases, with 7 bases sitting between them. Written as DNA, the CDR3 is TGCAGCGCTGCCCTCTCTGGAAACACCATATATTTT. This encodes CSAALSGNTIYF.

The V call is TRBV6-1, the J call TRBJ1-2; tentatively, D is TRBD1 (5 bases). The germline V and J ends were trimmed by 1 base and 7 bases, with 19 bases remaining between them. There are 16 residues in the CDR3. CDR1 is MNHNS and CDR2 is SASEGT in the germline V gene. The CDR3 spells CASSEGGLSRVGGYTF. Written as DNA, the CDR3 is TGTGCCAGCAGTGAAGGGGGCTTAAGCAGGGTTGGTGGCTACACCTTC.

J is TRBJ1-6 and V is TRBV27; D might be TRBD1 (5 bases). The germline V and J ends were trimmed by 3 bases and 5 bases, with 8 bases remaining between them. The CDR3 spans 14 residues. CDR1 and CDR2 (germline): MNHEY, SMNVEV (reference sequence). CDR3: CASSFGGDNSPLHF. The CDR3 bases are TGTGCCAGCAGTTTTGGGGGAGATAATTCACCCCTCCACTTT.

The chain recombines TRBV19 with TRBJ2-5, with 15 bases matching TRBD2. This CDR3 region has 14 residues. The germline gives CDR1 LNHDA, CDR2 SQIVND (reference sequence). V was clipped by 6 bases and J by 5 bases; unmatched bases: 1. The DNA for the CDR3 is TGTGCCAGTAGCGGACTAGCGGGGGGGGAGACCCAGTACTTC. This codes for CASSGLAGGETQYF.

The gene calls are TRBV2 and TRBJ1-2, with a tentative D call TRBD1 (5 bases). Germline V gene sequence: CDR1 SNHLY, CDR2 FYNNEI. The CDR3 runs to 12 residues. Trimming took 4 bases from V and 8 from J, leaving 11 bases between them. The CDR3 DNA follows: TGTGCCAGCAGTGGGGAACGGGGCGGCTACACCTTC. Its translation: CASSGERGGYTF.